Listed below are T cell receptor beta chains from one sample, sequenced in a study of T cell repertoires in cytomegalovirus infection. Via MiXCR, TCRdb re-called the reads, giving one row per CDR3 protein. The sample holds approximately 1,000,000 distinct CDR3 sequences, 30% to 40% seen once. These TCRs' antigens remain unknown. The input for sequencing was cultured CD8+ T cells from PBMCs, taken from culture after CMV antigen stimulation. These receptors came from a human donor in good health (CMV status not recorded). Some clones in this sample may be carry-over from other donors' samples. The CDR3 runs from the conserved cysteine through the conserved F or W. D genes are given only for firm matches. The listing skips clone size in some rows; elsewhere it reads once, few, many or a size class.

>TRBV6-1|few|TRBJ2-7|NA
CASRGYDRYEQYF
TGTGCCAGCAGAGGTTATGACAGGTACGAGCAGTACTTC
>TRBV7-9|many|TRBJ2-2|NA
CASSLSRRELFF
TGTGCCAGCAGCTTATCGCGACGGGAGCTGTTTTTT
>TRBV6-1|few|TRBJ2-5|NA
CASSPTNLHETQYF
TGTGCCAGCAGCCCGACAAACCTCCACGAGACCCAGTACTTC
>TRBV14|NA|TRBJ1-4|NA
CASSQIQSTDEKLFF
TGTGCCAGCAGCCAAATTCAGAGCACCGATGAAAAACTGTTTTTT
>TRBV4-1|NA|TRBJ1-1|NA
CASSQAWGGRTEAFF
TGCGCCAGCAGCCAAGCCTGGGGGGGTCGCACTGAAGCTTTCTTT
>TRBV6-6|many|TRBJ2-1|NA
CASSLGSPRDNEQFF
TGTGCCAGCAGTTTGGGGTCCCCAAGGGACAATGAGCAGTTCTTC
>TRBV7-3|NA|TRBJ1-1|NA
CASSLVGSGATEAFF
TGTGCCAGCAGCTTAGTCGGGTCAGGGGCCACTGAAGCTTTCTTT
>TRBV2|few|TRBJ2-3|TRBD2
CASSEGPLAGLTDTQYF
TGTGCCAGCAGTGAAGGTCCCCTAGCGGGGCTCACAGATACGCAGTATTTT
>TRBV7-9|few|TRBJ1-1|NA
CASSLGGQLLEAFF
TGTGCCAGCAGCTTAGGAGGCCAGCTACTGGAAGCTTTCTTT
>TRBV7-2|many|TRBJ1-3|NA
CASSLSGAHSGNTIYF
TGTGCCAGCAGCTTATCAGGGGCCCACTCTGGAAACACCATATATTTT
>TRBV5-1|NA|TRBJ2-7|NA
CASSLGWEDEQYF
TGCGCCAGCAGCTTGGGTTGGGAGGACGAGCAGTACTTC
>TRBV6-1|NA|TRBJ2-7|TRBD2
CASRLSGDSYEQYF
TGTGCCAGCAGGCTTAGCGGGGACTCCTACGAGCAGTACTTC
>TRBV19|NA|TRBJ1-5|NA
CASSMWGDGNQPQHF
TGTGCCAGTAGTATGTGGGGAGACGGCAATCAGCCCCAGCATTTT
>TRBV29-1|few|TRBJ1-1|NA
CSVDKNTEAFF
TGCAGCGTTGATAAGAACACTGAAGCTTTCTTT
>TRBV7-9|few|TRBJ2-1|NA
CASSPGSGPHYNEQFF
TGTGCCAGCAGCCCCGGATCGGGACCACACTACAATGAGCAGTTCTTC
>TRBV2|NA|TRBJ2-7|NA
CASSLPWGGQDPSYEQYF
TGTGCCAGCAGTCTCCCCTGGGGGGGACAGGACCCATCCTACGAGCAGTACTTC
>TRBV6-5|many|TRBJ2-7|NA
CASSYSGVYEQYF
TGTGCCAGCAGTTACTCCGGCGTGTACGAGCAGTACTTC
>TRBV7-6|few|TRBJ2-2|NA
CASSLDPPGSGELFF
TGTGCCAGCAGCTTGGACCCACCAGGGAGCGGGGAGCTGTTTTTT
>TRBV25-1|NA|TRBJ2-7|NA
CASSAPGRQTLYEQYF
TGTGCCAGCAGTGCCCCGGGACGCCAGACCCTCTACGAGCAGTACTTC
>TRBV12-3/TRBV12-4|NA|TRBJ2-2|TRBD2
CASSLWLGLAGVGPSGTGELFF
TGTGCCAGCAGTTTATGGCTGGGACTAGCGGGGGTAGGCCCCTCGGGCACCGGGGAGCTGTTTTTT
>TRBV5-1|NA|TRBJ1-2|TRBD1
CASSWTGGALEGYTF
TGCGCCAGCAGCTGGACAGGGGGCGCGTTGGAAGGCTACACCTTC
>TRBV12-3/TRBV12-4|NA|TRBJ2-1|NA
CASSQLEGRMVGNEQFF
TGTGCCAGCAGCCAACTAGAGGGCAGAATGGTCGGGAATGAGCAGTTCTTC
>TRBV27|few|TRBJ2-5|NA
CASSAGGVETQYF
TGTGCCAGCAGCGCAGGGGGGGTAGAGACCCAGTACTTC
>TRBV6-2/TRBV6-3|NA|TRBJ1-6|NA
CASRALRRGNSPLHF
TGTGCCAGCAGGGCCCTCCGGAGGGGAAATTCACCCCTCCACTTT
>TRBV10-3|few|TRBJ2-3|NA
CAIRGRDQPPDTQYF
TGTGCCATCAGGGGCCGGGACCAACCACCCGATACGCAGTATTTT
>TRBV18|NA|TRBJ2-3|NA
CASSPSRTRTDTQYF
TGTGCCAGCTCACCGTCCCGCACTCGCACAGATACGCAGTATTTT
>TRBV7-6|few|TRBJ2-7|NA
CASSLETGAFYEQYF
TGTGCCAGCAGCTTAGAAACGGGGGCTTTCTACGAGCAGTACTTC
>TRBV11-2|NA|TRBJ2-4|TRBD1
CASSQTGGSENIQYF
TGTGCCAGCAGCCAGACAGGGGGTAGCGAAAACATTCAGTACTTC
>TRBV12-3/TRBV12-4|once|TRBJ2-7|NA
CASSLNPPGTLGGGEQYF
TGTGCCAGCAGTTTGAATCCCCCGGGCACCCTCGGTGGAGGCGAGCAGTACTTC
>TRBV5-6|NA|TRBJ2-2|TRBD2
CASSFSGDLNTGELFF
TGTGCCAGCAGCTTTAGCGGGGACTTGAACACCGGGGAGCTGTTTTTT
>TRBV5-6|NA|TRBJ1-5|NA
CASSRAGFGLNQPQHF
TGTGCCAGCAGCCGCGCAGGGTTTGGACTCAATCAGCCCCAGCATTTT
>TRBV4-3|NA|TRBJ1-4|TRBD1
CASSRFLGQGTNEKLFF
TGCGCCAGCAGCCGCTTCCTTGGACAGGGCACTAATGAAAAACTGTTTTTT
>TRBV10-2|few|TRBJ2-1|TRBD1
CASKPPGQEQFF
TGCGCCAGCAAACCTCCGGGACAGGAGCAGTTCTTC
>TRBV29-1|few|TRBJ2-7|NA
CSVDVPGQTYEQYF
TGCAGCGTTGATGTCCCTGGACAGACGTACGAGCAGTACTTC
>TRBV7-8|NA|TRBJ2-7|TRBD2
CASSLTTTSGGPPYEQYF
TGTGCCAGCAGCTTAACCACGACTAGCGGGGGGCCCCCCTACGAGCAGTACTTC
>TRBV4-1|NA|TRBJ2-1|NA
CASSQGVTDNEQFF
TGCGCCAGCAGCCAAGGCGTAACAGACAATGAGCAGTTCTTC
>TRBV12-3/TRBV12-4|NA|TRBJ1-5|NA
CASSFVGGQLNQPQHF
TGTGCCAGCAGTTTCGTCGGAGGACAGCTCAATCAGCCCCAGCATTTT
>TRBV7-9|few|TRBJ1-5|TRBD1
CASSLGRGTGDHAQPQHF
TGTGCCAGCAGCTTAGGTCGAGGTACAGGGGACCATGCCCAGCCCCAGCATTTT
>TRBV12-5|few|TRBJ2-1|NA
CASGPWSGNEQFF
TGTGCTAGTGGTCCCTGGTCGGGAAATGAGCAGTTCTTC
>TRBV12-3/TRBV12-4|few|TRBJ2-5|TRBD2
CASSTYVAGEETQYF
TGTGCCAGCAGTACCTATGTAGCGGGGGAAGAGACCCAGTACTTC
>TRBV4-1|few|TRBJ1-5|NA
CASSSLPLDSNQPQHF
TGCGCCAGCAGCTCTCTCCCACTCGACAGCAATCAGCCCCAGCATTTT
>TRBV15|few|TRBJ2-5|NA
CASRTEEETQYF
TGTGCCAGCAGGACAGAGGAAGAGACCCAGTACTTC
>TRBV7-6|NA|TRBJ2-1|NA
CASSTTLGGTNEQFF
TGTGCCAGCAGCACCACACTTGGGGGGACCAATGAGCAGTTCTTC
>TRBV19|NA|TRBJ1-1|NA
CASSEFNTEAFF
TGTGCCAGTAGTGAATTTAACACTGAAGCTTTCTTT